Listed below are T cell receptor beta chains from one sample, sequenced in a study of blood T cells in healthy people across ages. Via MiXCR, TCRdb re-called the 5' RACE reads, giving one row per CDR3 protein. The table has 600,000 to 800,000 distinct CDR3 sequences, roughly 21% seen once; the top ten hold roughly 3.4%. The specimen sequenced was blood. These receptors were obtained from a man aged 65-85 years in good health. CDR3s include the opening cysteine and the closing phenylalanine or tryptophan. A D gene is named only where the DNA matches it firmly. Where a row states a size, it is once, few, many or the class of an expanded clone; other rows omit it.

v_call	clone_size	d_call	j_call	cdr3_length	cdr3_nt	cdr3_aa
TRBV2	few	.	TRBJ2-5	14	TGTGCCAGCAGTGTGTCCAGCTCCGTGGAGACCCAGTACTTC	CASSVSSSVETQYF
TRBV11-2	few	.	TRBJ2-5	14	TGTGCCAGCAGCTTACGTCGGCTCTCAGAGACCCAGTACTTC	CASSLRRLSETQYF
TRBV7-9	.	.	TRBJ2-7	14	TGTGCCAGCAGCGCGAAAACAGGGTTGCACGAGCAGTACTTC	CASSAKTGLHEQYF
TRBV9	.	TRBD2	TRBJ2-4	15	TGTACCAGCAGCGTAGCGGGAGGGAGTTGGGACATTCAGTACTTC	CTSSVAGGSWDIQYF
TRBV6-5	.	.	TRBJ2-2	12	TGTGCCAGCAGTTACTCGGACGGGGAGCTGTTTTTT	CASSYSDGELFF
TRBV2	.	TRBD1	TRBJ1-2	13	TGTGCCAGCACAGGGGGCGCCGACTATGGCTACACCTTC	CASTGGADYGYTF
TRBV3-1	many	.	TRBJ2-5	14	TGTGCCAGCAGCCCACCTCGACAGCCGGAGACCCAGTACTTC	CASSPPRQPETQYF
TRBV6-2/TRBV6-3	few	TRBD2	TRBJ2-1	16	TGTGCCAGCAGCCTAATTTCCGGGAGGGCCGGGAATGAGCAGTTCTTC	CASSLISGRAGNEQFF
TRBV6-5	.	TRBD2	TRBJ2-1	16	TGTGCCAGCAGTTACGTTAGCGGGAGCTCCTACAATGAGCAGTTCTTC	CASSYVSGSSYNEQFF
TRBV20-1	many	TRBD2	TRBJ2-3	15	TGCAGTGCTACCCCAGGACTAGCGGGACCAGATACGCAGTATTTT	CSATPGLAGPDTQYF
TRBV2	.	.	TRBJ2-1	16	TGTGCCAGCAGTCTCCGGACAGTGAGCTCCTACAATGAGCAGTTCTTC	CASSLRTVSSYNEQFF
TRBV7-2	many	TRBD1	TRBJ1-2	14	TGTGCCAGCAGCCCGGGGACAGGTTCCTATGGCTACACCTTC	CASSPGTGSYGYTF
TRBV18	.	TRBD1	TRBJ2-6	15	TGTGCCAGCTCATCGACAGGGGACGGGGCCAACGTCCTGACTTTC	CASSSTGDGANVLTF
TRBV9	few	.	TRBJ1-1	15	TGTGCCAGCAGCGTAGGGTGGCAGCCGAACACTGAAGCTTTCTTT	CASSVGWQPNTEAFF
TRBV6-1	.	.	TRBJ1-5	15	TGTGCCAGCAGTGAATCTTCGGGATGGGAACAGCCCCAGCATTTT	CASSESSGWEQPQHF
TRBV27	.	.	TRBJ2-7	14	TGTGCCAGCAGTTTTGGGAAGAGCTCCTACGAGCAGTACTTC	CASSFGKSSYEQYF
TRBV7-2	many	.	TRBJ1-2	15	TGTGCCAGCAGCTTAACCTCGTCGGCTAACTATGGCTACACCTTC	CASSLTSSANYGYTF
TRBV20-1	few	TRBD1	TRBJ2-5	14	TGCAGTGCTATCCGGGACAGGGGGTCCCCGACCCAGTACTTC	CSAIRDRGSPTQYF
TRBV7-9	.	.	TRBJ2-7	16	TGTGCCAGCAGCTTAGTCGGGCGGGCCTCCTCCTACGAGCAGTACTTC	CASSLVGRASSYEQYF
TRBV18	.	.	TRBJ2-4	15	TGTGCCAGCTCACTACCGACAGGGAGGCAAAACATTCAGTACTTC	CASSLPTGRQNIQYF
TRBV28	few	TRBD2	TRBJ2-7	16	TGTGCCAGCAGTCATGGCTTGACTAGCCAAACCTACGAGCAGTACTTC	CASSHGLTSQTYEQYF
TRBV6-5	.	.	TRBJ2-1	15	TGTGCCAGCAGTTATGGGGCGCACCCCTACAATGAGCAGTTCTTC	CASSYGAHPYNEQFF
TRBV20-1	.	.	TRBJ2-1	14	TGCAGTGTCCCTGGGCGGGACTCCTACAACGAGCAGTTCTTC	CSVPGRDSYNEQFF
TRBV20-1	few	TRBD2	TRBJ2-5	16	TGCAGTGCCACAGGAGATGCTAGCGGGATCCAAGAGACCCAGTACTTC	CSATGDASGIQETQYF
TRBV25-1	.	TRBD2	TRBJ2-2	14	TGTGCCAGCATTAAAAGCGGGAGTAACGGGAAGCTGTTTTTT	CASIKSGSNGKLFF
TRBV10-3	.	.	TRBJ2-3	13	TGTGCTGCAAGGAGAGTAGGGACAGATACGCAGTATTTT	CAARRVGTDTQYF
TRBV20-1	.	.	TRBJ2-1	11	TGCAGTGCCCCCTCCTACAATGAGCAGTTCTTC	CSAPSYNEQFF
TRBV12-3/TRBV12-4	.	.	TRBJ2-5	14	TGTGCCAGCAGTCAACGTCAGGGGAGGGAGACCCAGTACTTC	CASSQRQGRETQYF
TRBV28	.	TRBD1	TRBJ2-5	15	TGTGCCAGCACGAAATCAACAGGGGTGGGAGAGACCCAGTACTTC	CASTKSTGVGETQYF
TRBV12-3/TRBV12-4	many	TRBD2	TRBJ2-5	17	TGTGCCAGCAGTTTTCCCCCTTTAGCGGGAGGGCCGCAGACCCAGTACTTC	CASSFPPLAGGPQTQYF
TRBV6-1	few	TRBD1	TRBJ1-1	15	TGTGCCAGCAGTGGAAGGCTACAGGGGGCCCCTGAAGCTTTCTTT	CASSGRLQGAPEAFF
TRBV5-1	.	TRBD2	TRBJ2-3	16	TGCGCCAGCAGCCTCACACTAGCGGGAGAGACAGATACGCAGTATTTT	CASSLTLAGETDTQYF
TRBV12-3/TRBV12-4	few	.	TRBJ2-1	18	TGTGCCAGCGGTCAAGGGGGGCGGCTGGCCAGCTCCTACAATGAGCAGTTCTTC	CASGQGGRLASSYNEQFF
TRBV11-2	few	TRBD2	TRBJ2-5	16	TGTGCCAGCAGCTTAGCAAGGACTAGCGAAAGAGAGACCCAGTACTTC	CASSLARTSERETQYF
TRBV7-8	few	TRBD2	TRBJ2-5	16	TGTGCCAGCAGCCCGGGACTAGCGGGAAGGGCAGAGACCCAGTACTTC	CASSPGLAGRAETQYF
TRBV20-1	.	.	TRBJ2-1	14	TGCAGTGCTAGAGGACAGAGCTCCTACAATGAGCAGTTCTTC	CSARGQSSYNEQFF
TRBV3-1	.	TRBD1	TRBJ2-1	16	TGTGCCAGCAGCCAATCCGGGACAGGGTCCTACAATGAGCAGTTCTTC	CASSQSGTGSYNEQFF